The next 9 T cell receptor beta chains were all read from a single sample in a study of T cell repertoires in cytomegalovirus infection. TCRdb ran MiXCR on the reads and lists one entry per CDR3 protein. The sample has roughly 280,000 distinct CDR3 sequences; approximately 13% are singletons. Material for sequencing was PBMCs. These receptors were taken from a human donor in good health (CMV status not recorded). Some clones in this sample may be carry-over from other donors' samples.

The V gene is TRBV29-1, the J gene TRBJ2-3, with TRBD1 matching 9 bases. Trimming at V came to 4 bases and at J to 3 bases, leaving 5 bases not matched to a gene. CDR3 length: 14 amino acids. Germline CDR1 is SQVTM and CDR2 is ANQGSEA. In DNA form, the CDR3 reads TGCAGCGTTGTGGGGACAGGGAGTACAGATACGCAGTATTTT. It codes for CSVVGTGSTDTQYF.

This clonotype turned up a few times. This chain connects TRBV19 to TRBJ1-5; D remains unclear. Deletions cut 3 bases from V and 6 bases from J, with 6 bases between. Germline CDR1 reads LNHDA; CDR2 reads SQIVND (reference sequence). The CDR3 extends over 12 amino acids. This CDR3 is CASSISLQPQHF. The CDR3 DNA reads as TGTGCCAGTAGTATCTCGCTTCAGCCCCAGCATTTT.

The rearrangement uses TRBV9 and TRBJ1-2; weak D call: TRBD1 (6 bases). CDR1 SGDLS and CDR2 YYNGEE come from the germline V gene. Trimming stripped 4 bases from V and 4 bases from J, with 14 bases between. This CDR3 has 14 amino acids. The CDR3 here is CASSPGASSYGYTF. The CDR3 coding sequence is TGTGCCAGCAGCCCGGGGGCCTCTAGCTATGGCTACACCTTC.

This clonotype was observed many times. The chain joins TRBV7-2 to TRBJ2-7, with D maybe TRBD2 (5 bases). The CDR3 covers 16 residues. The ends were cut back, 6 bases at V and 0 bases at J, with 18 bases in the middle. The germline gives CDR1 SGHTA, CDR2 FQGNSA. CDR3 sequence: CASSLRGGPGSYEQYF. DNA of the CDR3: TGTGCCAGCAGTCTTAGAGGCGGGCCAGGCTCCTACGAGCAGTACTTC.

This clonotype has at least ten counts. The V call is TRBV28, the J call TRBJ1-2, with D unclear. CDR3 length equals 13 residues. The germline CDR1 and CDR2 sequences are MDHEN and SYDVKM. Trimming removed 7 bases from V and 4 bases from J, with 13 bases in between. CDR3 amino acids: CASTRAAAYGYTF. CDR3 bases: TGTGCCAGCACCCGGGCCGCTGCCTATGGCTACACCTTC.

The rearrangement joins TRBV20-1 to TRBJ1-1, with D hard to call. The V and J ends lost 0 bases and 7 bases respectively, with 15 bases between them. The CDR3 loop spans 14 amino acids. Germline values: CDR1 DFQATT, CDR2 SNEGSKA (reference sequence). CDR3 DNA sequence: TGCAGTGCTAGAGATTCCGCAGGCTTAATTGAAGCTTTCTTT. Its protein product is CSARDSAGLIEAFF.

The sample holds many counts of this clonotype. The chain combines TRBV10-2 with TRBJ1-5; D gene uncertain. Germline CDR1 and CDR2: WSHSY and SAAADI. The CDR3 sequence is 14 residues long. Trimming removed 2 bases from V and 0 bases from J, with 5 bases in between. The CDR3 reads CASSEIYSNQPQHF. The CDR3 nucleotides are TGCGCCAGCAGTGAGATCTATAGCAATCAGCCCCAGCATTTT.

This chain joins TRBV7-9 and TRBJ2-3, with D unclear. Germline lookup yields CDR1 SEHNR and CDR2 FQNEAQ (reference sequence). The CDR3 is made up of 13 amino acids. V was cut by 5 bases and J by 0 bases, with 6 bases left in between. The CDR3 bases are TGTGCCAGCAGCGCCGGAAGCACAGATACGCAGTATTTT. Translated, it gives CASSAGSTDTQYF.

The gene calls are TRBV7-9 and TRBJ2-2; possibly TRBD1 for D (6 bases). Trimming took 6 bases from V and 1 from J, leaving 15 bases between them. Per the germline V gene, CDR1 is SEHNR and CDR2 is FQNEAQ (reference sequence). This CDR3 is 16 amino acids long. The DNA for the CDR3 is TGTGCCAGCAGAACCCCGGTCAGGGGGAACACCGGGGAGCTGTTTTTT. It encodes CASRTPVRGNTGELFF.